The 17 T cell receptor beta chains listed next were all sequenced from one sample in a study of cytotoxic CD8 clonotypes in ibrutinib-treated CLL. The repertoire was sequenced with immunoSEQ multiplex PCR; TCRdb's copy has only in-frame clones and lacks some. The sample carries just over 200,000 clones, approximately 75% recorded once. Specimen: PBMCs, collected after 12 months of ibrutinib treatment. The receptors originated from a human donor with chronic lymphocytic leukemia.

The rearrangement links TRBV6-6 to TRBJ1-1; D ambiguous. The V end was cut by 2 bases, the J end by 1 base, with 11 bases between. CDR1 and CDR2 (germline): MNHNY, SVGAGI (reference sequence). The CDR3 length is 15 residues. DNA of the CDR3: TGTGCCAGCAGTTACGAGCTCAGCCAGAACACTGAAGCTTTCTTT. Translated: CASSYELSQNTEAFF.

The rearrangement uses TRBV6-6 and TRBJ2-5; D gene uncertain. Per the germline V gene, CDR1 is MNHNY and CDR2 is SVGAGI (reference sequence). Trimming shortened V by 0 bases and J by 5 bases, and 7 bases separated the two germline ends. The CDR3 is 13 amino acids. CDR3 sequence reads: CASSYSYGETQYF. CDR3 sequence (DNA): TGTGCCAGCAGTTACTCGTACGGGGAGACCCAGTACTTC.

The CDR3 nucleotides read TGTGCCAGCAGCCCCGGACTAGCGGACTACAGCACAGATACGCAGTATTTT. It codes for CASSPGLADYSTDTQYF. The chain joins TRBV28 to TRBJ2-3; 10 bases are shared with TRBD2. The CDR3 is made up of 17 amino acids. Germline V lookup: CDR1 MDHEN, CDR2 SYDVKM. The trim removed 6 bases at V and 0 bases at J, leaving 9 bases unmatched.

This clone came up a few times. The sample contains more than one DNA sequence encoding this CDR3. The chain is built from TRBV30 and TRBJ2-7; D not resolved. Trimming stripped 0 bases from V and 1 base from J, with 1 base between. The CDR3 totals 11 residues. Germline CDR1 GTSNPN, CDR2 SVGIG (reference sequence). Written as DNA, the CDR3 is TGTGCCTGGAGTGTATCCTACGAGCAGTACTTC. Translating gives CAWSVSYEQYF.

This clone occurred once. The chain uses TRBV2 and TRBJ2-7, with D possibly TRBD2 on 6 matching bases. This CDR3 region has 12 residues. The V gene lost 6 bases and the J gene lost 4 bases, with 10 bases spanning the gap. Germline lookup yields CDR1 SNHLY and CDR2 FYNNEI. CDR3 loop: CASRTGLYEQYF. Written as DNA, the CDR3 is TGTGCCAGCAGGACTGGACTATACGAGCAGTACTTC. Together with reference TRBV2 and TRBJ2-7, the CDR3 gives the full variable domain: EPEVTQTPSHQVTQMGQEVILRCVPISNHLYFYWYRQILGQKVEFLVSFYNNEISEKSEIFDDQFSVERPDGSNFTLKIRSTKLEDSAMYFCASRTGLYEQYFGPGTRLTVT.

The chain couples TRBV2 to TRBJ2-7; D call uncertain. Germline V gene lookup returns CDR1 SNHLY and CDR2 FYNNEI. The V and J ends lost 4 bases and 8 bases respectively, with 6 bases between them. The length of the CDR3 is 10 residues. For the CDR3, the DNA is TGTGCCAGCAGTGGTGGGAAGCAGTACTTC. This sequence encodes CASSGGKQYF.

The chain uses TRBV6-5 and TRBJ1-2; D is unresolved. CDR1 and CDR2 (germline): MNHEY, SVGAGI. Trimming took 10 bases from V and 2 from J, leaving 11 bases between them. This CDR3 is 12 amino acids long. The CDR3 protein is CATRWTNYGYTF. In DNA, the CDR3 is TGTGCCACGAGGTGGACCAACTATGGCTACACCTTC.

V usage is TRBV19 and J usage is TRBJ2-7; 7 nucleotides line up with TRBD1. CDR1 and CDR2 (germline): LNHDA, SQIVND (reference sequence). V lost 6 bases, J lost 6 bases, and 8 bases stayed unmatched. The CDR3 runs 13 residues. The CDR3 sequence is CASSRGTSLEQYF. DNA for the CDR3: TGTGCCAGTAGCAGGGGGACATCCCTCGAGCAGTACTTC.

The genes are TRBV6-1 and TRBJ2-7, with 11 bases lining up with TRBD1. The CDR3 is 13 amino acids. Looked up from germline, CDR1 is MNHNS and CDR2 is SASEGT. V lost 6 bases and J lost 3; bases outside the gene matches: 1. Here the CDR3 reads CASRGTGGYEQYF. CDR3 sequence (DNA): TGTGCCAGCAGGGGGACAGGGGGCTACGAGCAGTACTTC.

V gene TRBV4-1 combines with J gene TRBJ1-2; TRBD1 might be the D (5 bases). Trimming removed 0 bases at V and 3 bases at J, with 5 bases between. This CDR3 has 13 amino acids. The V gene's germline CDR1 is MGHRA and CDR2 YSYEKL. The chain's CDR3 is CASSQEGDYGYTF. The CDR3 nucleotides read TGCGCCAGCAGCCAAGAAGGGGACTATGGCTACACCTTC.

The chain employs TRBV28 and TRBJ2-7; TRBD2 matches 10 bases. The germline CDR1 and CDR2 sequences are MDHEN and SYDVKM. V shed 6 bases, J shed 6 bases, and the junction held 11 bases outside the gene matches. The CDR3 runs to 15 residues. The CDR3 loop is CASSQRTSGLSEQYF. CDR3 in DNA: TGTGCCAGCAGCCAGAGGACTAGCGGCCTTTCCGAGCAGTACTTC.

The chain recombines TRBV6-1 with TRBJ2-2, with unresolved D. Germline values: CDR1 MNHNS, CDR2 SASEGT. This CDR3 contains 14 residues. Trimming took off 5 bases at V and 10 bases at J, with 17 bases between the two ends. CDR3 coding DNA: TGTGCCAGCAGTTATCCCCGGCCTTGGGTGGAGCTGTTTTTT. Encoded protein: CASSYPRPWVELFF.

The chain uses TRBV18 and TRBJ1-1; tentatively, D is TRBD1 (5 bases). CDR1 and CDR2 (germline): KGHSH, LQKENI. CDR3 length equals 11 residues. Trimming took off 4 bases at V and 10 bases at J, with 10 bases between the two ends. CDR3 sequence (DNA): TGTGCCAGCTCACTTGACAGTAGAGCTTTCTTT. Protein sequence: CASSLDSRAFF.

J is TRBJ2-5 and V is TRBV7-3, with TRBD2 identical over 7 bases. CDR3 length equals 16 residues. V trimming: 0 bases; J trimming: 4 bases; junction bases outside the gene matches: 8. CDR1 is SGHTA and CDR2 is FQGTGA in the germline V gene. The CDR3 here is CASSLTDGGGPETQYF. The CDR3 bases are TGTGCCAGCAGCTTAACGGATGGGGGAGGGCCAGAGACCCAGTACTTC.

J is TRBJ2-3 and V is TRBV9; 8 bases align to TRBD2. V was pared by 0 bases and J by 2 bases, with 8 bases of the junction left unmatched. In germline, CDR1 is SGDLS, CDR2 YYNGEE. The CDR3 totals 17 residues. CDR3 amino acids: CASSVGREGRVTDTQYF. As DNA, the CDR3 is TGTGCCAGCAGCGTAGGACGGGAGGGCCGGGTCACAGATACGCAGTATTTT.

This clone has only a few counts. CDR3 sequence: CASSQGAGHLYEQYF. The CDR3 nucleotides are TGTGCCAGCAGCCAAGGGGCGGGACACCTCTACGAGCAGTACTTC. The V and J genes are TRBV4-2 and TRBJ2-7; D tentatively reads TRBD1 or TRBD2 (6 bases each). V lost 1 base and J 3 bases, leaving 13 bases between the germline ends. Germline V lookup: CDR1 LGHNA, CDR2 YNFKEQ. The CDR3 is 15 amino acids.

With respect to this clone: Other DNA sequences from this sample encode an identical CDR3 as well. The rearrangement joins TRBV5-1 to TRBJ2-1; TRBD2 agrees at 12 bases. The CDR3 loop spans 16 amino acids. Germline V lookup: CDR1 SGHRS, CDR2 YFSETQ. V shed 4 bases and J 5 bases; nucleotides not matched to a gene: 7. CDR3 sequence: CASSPLPSGGDNEQFF. The DNA of the CDR3 is TGCGCCAGCAGCCCCCTCCCTAGCGGGGGGGACAATGAGCAGTTCTTC.